The TCR beta chain described here comes from a study of blood T cell repertoires in COVID-19. On the study more broadly: Samples taken during acute and convalescent COVID-19 were collected in the United States, Italy and Spain. PBMCs, B-cell-depleted T cells, or T cells provided the cDNA or gDNA that made up the material.

The CDR3 runs 11 residues. Germline lookup yields CDR1 SNHLY and CDR2 FYNNEI. Trimming pared 4 bases from V and 4 bases from J, leaving 5 bases between. How the authors handled the data: Reference gene primer amplification gave nucleated cell count estimates. Profiling relied on immunoSEQ multiplex PCR, and the TCRdb table lists in-frame clones only, not all of them. Clone size and the V and J calls come from that table; the DNA yielded D and trimming. In the table there are approximately 88,000 clones, roughly 84% of which are singletons. This clone has at least ten counts. Sequencing used peripheral blood. The J gene is TRBJ2-7, the V gene TRBV2, with TRBD2 as a possible D gene (5 bases). The clonotype comes from an older woman with acute or convalescent COVID-19. CDR3 DNA: TGTGCCAGCAGTGGGAGGTACGAGCAGTACGTC. As protein: CASSGRYEQYV.